This TCR beta chain was identified during a study of PD-L1 blockade in urothelial cancer. At the level of the study: Patients with male sex and bladder-origin urothelial cancer accounted for about 85% of the roughly 30 enrolled. Patients' prior chemotherapy regimens numbered 0 to 3. Typically, measured as a median, blood samples had more than 110,000 T cells.

The time point is: pretreatment peripheral blood. Per-patient samples, pretreatment and on-treatment, numbered 1 to 8. Clones were read by immunoSEQ multiplex PCR, and TCRdb kept only the in-frame ones, dropping some. This sample has 40,000 to 50,000 clones; around 84% occur once, and the top ten carry 3% to 4%. The clonotype comes from a man in his sixties or seventies with urothelial cancer. The starting material was PBMCs, obtained around atezolizumab (anti-PD-L1) treatment.

The CDR3 protein is CASINRASGANVLTF. CDR3 in DNA: TGTGCCAGCATTAACAGGGCCTCTGGGGCCAACGTCCTGACTTTC. The V gene is TRBV28, the J gene TRBJ2-6; a possible D gene is TRBD1 (6 bases). The ends were cut back, 7 bases at V and 0 bases at J, with 10 bases in the middle. The CDR3 is 15 residues long. Germline-derived CDR1 and CDR2 are MDHEN and SYDVKM.